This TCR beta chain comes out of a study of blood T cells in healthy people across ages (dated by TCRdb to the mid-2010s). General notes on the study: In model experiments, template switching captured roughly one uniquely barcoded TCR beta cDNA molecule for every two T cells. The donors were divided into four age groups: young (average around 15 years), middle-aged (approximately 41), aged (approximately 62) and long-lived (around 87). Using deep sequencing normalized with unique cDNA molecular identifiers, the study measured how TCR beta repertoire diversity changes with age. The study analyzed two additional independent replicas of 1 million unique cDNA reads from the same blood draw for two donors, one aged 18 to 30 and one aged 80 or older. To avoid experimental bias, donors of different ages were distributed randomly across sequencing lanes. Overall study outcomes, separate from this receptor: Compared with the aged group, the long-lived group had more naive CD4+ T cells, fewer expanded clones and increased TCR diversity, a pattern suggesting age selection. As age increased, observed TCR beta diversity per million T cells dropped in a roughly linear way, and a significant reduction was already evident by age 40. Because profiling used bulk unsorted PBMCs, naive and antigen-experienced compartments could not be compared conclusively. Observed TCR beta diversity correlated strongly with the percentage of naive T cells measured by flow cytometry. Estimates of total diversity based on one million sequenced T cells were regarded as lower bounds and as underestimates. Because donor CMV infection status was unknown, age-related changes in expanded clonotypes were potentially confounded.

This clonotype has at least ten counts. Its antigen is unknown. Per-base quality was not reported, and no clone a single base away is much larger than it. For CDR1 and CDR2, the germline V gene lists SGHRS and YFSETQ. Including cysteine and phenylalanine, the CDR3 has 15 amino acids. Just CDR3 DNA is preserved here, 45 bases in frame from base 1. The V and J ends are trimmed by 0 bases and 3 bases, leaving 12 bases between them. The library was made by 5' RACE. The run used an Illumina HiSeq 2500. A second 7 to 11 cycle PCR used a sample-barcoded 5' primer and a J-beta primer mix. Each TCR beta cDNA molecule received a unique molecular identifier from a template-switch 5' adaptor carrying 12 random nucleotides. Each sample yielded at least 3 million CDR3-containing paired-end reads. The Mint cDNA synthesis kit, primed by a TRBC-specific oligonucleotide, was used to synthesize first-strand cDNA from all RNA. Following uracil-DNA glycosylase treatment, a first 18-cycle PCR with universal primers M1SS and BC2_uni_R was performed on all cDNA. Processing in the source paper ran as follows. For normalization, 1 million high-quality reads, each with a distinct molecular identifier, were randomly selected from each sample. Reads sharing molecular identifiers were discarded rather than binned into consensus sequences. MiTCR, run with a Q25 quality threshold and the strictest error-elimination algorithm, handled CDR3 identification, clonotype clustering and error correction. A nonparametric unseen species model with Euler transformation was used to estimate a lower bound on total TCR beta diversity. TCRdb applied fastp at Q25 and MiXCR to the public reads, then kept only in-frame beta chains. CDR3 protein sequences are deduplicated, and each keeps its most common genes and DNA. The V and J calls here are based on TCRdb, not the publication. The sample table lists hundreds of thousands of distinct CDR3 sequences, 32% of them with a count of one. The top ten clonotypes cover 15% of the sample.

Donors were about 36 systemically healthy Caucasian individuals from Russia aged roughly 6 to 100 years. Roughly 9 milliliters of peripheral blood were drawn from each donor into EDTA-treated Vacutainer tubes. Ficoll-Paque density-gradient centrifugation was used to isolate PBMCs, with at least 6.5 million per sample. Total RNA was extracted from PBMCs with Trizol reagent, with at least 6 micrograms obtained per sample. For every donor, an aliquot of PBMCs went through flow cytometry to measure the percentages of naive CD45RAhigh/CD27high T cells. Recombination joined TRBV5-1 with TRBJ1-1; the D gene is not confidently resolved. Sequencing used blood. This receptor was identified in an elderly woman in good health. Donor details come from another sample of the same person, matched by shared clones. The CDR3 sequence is CASSLDLLSDTEAFF. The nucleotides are TGCGCCAGCAGCTTGGATTTGCTTAGTGACACTGAAGCTTTCTTT. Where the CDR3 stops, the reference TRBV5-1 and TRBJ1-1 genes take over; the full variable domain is KAGVTQTPRYLIKTRGQQVTLSCSPISGHRSVSWYQQTPGQGLQFLFEYFSETQRNKGNFPGRFSGRQFSNSRSEMNVSTLELGDSALYLCASSLDLLSDTEAFFGQGTRLTVV.